This T cell receptor beta chain was obtained from a study of metastatic and nonmetastatic thyroid tumors. Study as a whole: Patients with malignant and benign thyroid disease provided blood and tumor or nodule tissue, whose repertoires were compared. Study results and limitations: Benign nodules were reported to have significantly lower TCR beta diversity than malignant thyroid tumors, in blood and tumor.

This clone was observed at least ten times. Its antigen is unknown. V lost 3 bases and J 5 bases, leaving 8 bases between the germline ends. The CDR3 length is 13 residues. Original analysis: Clinicopathological groups supplied CDR3 differences that were used to build a distant-metastasis classifier for papillary thyroid cancer. Using MiXCR, TCRdb re-called clones from the PCR reads. In this record, the V and J calls reflect TCRdb's handling and not the investigators' own analysis. The data contain 20,000 to 25,000 clones, roughly 10% of them singletons. Ahead of thyroid surgery, no patient had received treatment of any kind.

Sequenced: blood. J is TRBJ1-5 and V is TRBV12-3 or TRBV12-4, with a possible D match to TRBD1 (5 bases). The clonotype was recovered from a female donor with papillary thyroid cancer or a benign thyroid nodule (not recorded which). Some clones in this sample may be carry-over from other donors' samples. CDR3 sequence: CASSFGRDQPQHF. In DNA, the CDR3 is TGTGCCAGCAGTTTCGGCAGGGATCAGCCCCAGCATTTT.